These T cell receptor beta chains were read from a single sample in a study of TIL therapy for anti-PD-1-resistant metastatic lung cancer. Only in-frame clones appear in the TCRdb table, and some are missing; sequencing was by immunoSEQ multiplex PCR. The sample yields about 15,000 clones, more than 70% seen once. The sequencing here drew on blood, taken at baseline. The receptors come from a person aged 25-80 years with non-small cell lung cancer. Each CDR3 is given with its conserved first and last residue. D genes are given only for firm matches. Rows may omit the clone size; those that give it use once, few, many or a size class.

V gene: TRBV7-3
J gene: TRBJ2-3
clone size: -
D gene: -
CDR3 protein: CASSLIRTNTDTQYF
CDR3 DNA: TGTGCCAGCAGCTTAATTAGGACCAACACAGATACGCAGTATTTT

V gene: TRBV6-5
J gene: TRBJ2-3
clone size: -
D gene: -
CDR3 protein: CASSYWGIGTDTQYF
CDR3 DNA: TGTGCCAGCAGTTACTGGGGAATTGGCACAGATACGCAGTATTTT

V gene: TRBV7-3
J gene: TRBJ2-3
clone size: once
D gene: -
CDR3 protein: CASSPGLGGTDTQYF
CDR3 DNA: TGTGCCAGCAGCCCCGGGTTAGGGGGCACAGATACGCAGTATTTT

V gene: TRBV14
J gene: TRBJ2-5
clone size: -
D gene: -
CDR3 protein: CASSQWDVGKETQYF
CDR3 DNA: TGTGCCAGCAGCCAATGGGACGTGGGAAAAGAGACCCAGTACTTC

V gene: TRBV2
J gene: TRBJ1-1
clone size: once
D gene: -
CDR3 protein: CASSYTAGGAFF
CDR3 DNA: TGTGCCAGCAGTTATACAGCGGGCGGGGCTTTCTTT

V gene: TRBV15
J gene: TRBJ2-5
clone size: once
D gene: -
CDR3 protein: CATSRGSVVQETQYF
CDR3 DNA: TGTGCCACCAGCAGAGGGAGTGTGGTACAAGAGACCCAGTACTTC

V gene: TRBV28
J gene: TRBJ1-2
clone size: -
D gene: -
CDR3 protein: CASSPDSRYGYTF
CDR3 DNA: TGTGCCAGCAGCCCGGACAGTCGCTATGGCTACACCTTC

V gene: TRBV28
J gene: TRBJ1-5
clone size: -
D gene: TRBD1
CDR3 protein: CASSLTGDQPQHF
CDR3 DNA: TGTGCCAGCAGTCTTACAGGGGATCAGCCCCAGCATTTT

V gene: TRBV7-2
J gene: TRBJ2-7
clone size: -
D gene: TRBD1
CDR3 protein: CASSRDRASSYEQYF
CDR3 DNA: TGTGCCAGCAGCCGAGACAGGGCCAGCTCCTACGAGCAGTACTTC

V gene: TRBV28
J gene: TRBJ2-5
clone size: -
D gene: TRBD2
CDR3 protein: CASSPWVGEGGQETQYF
CDR3 DNA: TGTGCCAGCAGTCCCTGGGTGGGGGAGGGTGGACAAGAGACCCAGTACTTC

V gene: TRBV7-6
J gene: TRBJ2-3
clone size: -
D gene: TRBD2
CDR3 protein: CASSSRLAGTDTQYF
CDR3 DNA: TGTGCCAGCAGCTCGCGACTAGCGGGGACAGATACGCAGTATTTT

V gene: TRBV28
J gene: TRBJ1-6
clone size: -
D gene: -
CDR3 protein: CASSFGGGGISPLHF
CDR3 DNA: TGTGCCAGCAGTTTTGGGGGGGGTGGAATTTCACCCCTCCACTTT

V gene: TRBV6-6
J gene: TRBJ2-5
clone size: -
D gene: TRBD2
CDR3 protein: CASSYSGTRGGGTQYF
CDR3 DNA: TGTGCCAGCAGTTACTCGGGGACTAGGGGAGGAGGGACCCAGTACTTC

V gene: TRBV7-8
J gene: TRBJ1-1
clone size: few
D gene: TRBD1
CDR3 protein: CASSHDRDTEAFF
CDR3 DNA: TGTGCCAGCAGCCACGACAGGGACACTGAAGCTTTCTTT

V gene: TRBV7-2
J gene: TRBJ1-1
clone size: -
D gene: -
CDR3 protein: CASSLTDRLNTEAFF
CDR3 DNA: TGTGCCAGCAGCTTAACAGACCGATTGAACACTGAAGCTTTCTTT

V gene: TRBV9
J gene: TRBJ2-2
clone size: few
D gene: TRBD1
CDR3 protein: CASSVAATGGAGELFF
CDR3 DNA: TGTGCCAGCAGCGTAGCGGCGACAGGGGGGGCCGGGGAGCTGTTTTTT

V gene: TRBV12-2
J gene: TRBJ2-5
clone size: -
D gene: -
CDR3 protein: CAGAKARDKYQETQYF
CDR3 DNA: TGTGCAGGGGCTAAGGCCAGAGATAAGTACCAAGAGACCCAGTACTTC

V gene: TRBV19
J gene: TRBJ2-2
clone size: -
D gene: -
CDR3 protein: CASRRRNTGELFF
CDR3 DNA: TGTGCCAGTAGACGGCGGAACACCGGGGAGCTGTTTTTT

V gene: TRBV19
J gene: TRBJ1-1
clone size: few
D gene: -
CDR3 protein: CASRQVDTEAFF
CDR3 DNA: TGTGCCAGTAGACAGGTAGACACTGAAGCTTTCTTT

V gene: TRBV5-1
J gene: TRBJ2-1
clone size: -
D gene: -
CDR3 protein: CASSLGGRYNEQFF
CDR3 DNA: TGCGCCAGCAGCTTAGGTGGTCGTTACAATGAGCAGTTCTTC

V gene: TRBV4-2
J gene: TRBJ2-1
clone size: -
D gene: TRBD2
CDR3 protein: CASSQDRAGGGPNEQFF
CDR3 DNA: TGTGCCAGCAGCCAAGATAGAGCGGGGGGGGGCCCGAATGAGCAGTTCTTC

V gene: TRBV9
J gene: TRBJ2-1
clone size: -
D gene: -
CDR3 protein: CASSPPGAHNEQFF
CDR3 DNA: TGTGCCAGCAGCCCCCCTGGGGCTCACAATGAGCAGTTCTTC

V gene: TRBV7-8
J gene: TRBJ2-2
clone size: -
D gene: TRBD2
CDR3 protein: CASRGTSGGNTGELFF
CDR3 DNA: TGTGCCAGCAGAGGGACTAGCGGGGGTAACACCGGGGAGCTGTTTTTT

V gene: TRBV19
J gene: TRBJ1-3
clone size: -
D gene: -
CDR3 protein: CASNRGFQSSGNTIYF
CDR3 DNA: TGTGCCAGTAACCGGGGCTTCCAGAGCTCTGGAAACACCATATATTTT

V gene: TRBV19
J gene: TRBJ2-6
clone size: -
D gene: -
CDR3 protein: CASSIQPVSLVGANVLTF
CDR3 DNA: TGTGCCAGTAGTATACAGCCTGTCTCTCTTGTTGGGGCCAACGTCCTGACTTTC

V gene: TRBV4-2
J gene: TRBJ1-2
clone size: few
D gene: -
CDR3 protein: CASSLNPGGRDGYTF
CDR3 DNA: TGTGCCAGCAGCCTTAATCCCGGGGGCCGGGATGGCTACACCTTC

V gene: TRBV19
J gene: TRBJ2-3
clone size: -
D gene: -
CDR3 protein: CASRALRGTDTQYF
CDR3 DNA: TGTGCCAGTAGGGCGTTGAGGGGCACAGATACGCAGTATTTT

V gene: TRBV4-3
J gene: TRBJ2-6
clone size: once
D gene: -
CDR3 protein: CASSQAQVGSGANVLTF
CDR3 DNA: TGCGCCAGCAGCCAAGCCCAAGTGGGCTCTGGGGCCAACGTCCTGACTTTC

V gene: TRBV11-2
J gene: TRBJ1-6
clone size: -
D gene: -
CDR3 protein: CASSLDGGRISPLHF
CDR3 DNA: TGTGCCAGCAGCTTAGACGGGGGGCGAATTTCACCCCTCCACTTT

V gene: TRBV11-3
J gene: TRBJ2-2
clone size: -
D gene: -
CDR3 protein: CASSLQGTGELFF
CDR3 DNA: TGTGCCAGCAGCTTACAAGGCACCGGGGAGCTGTTTTTT

V gene: TRBV5-3
J gene: TRBJ1-2
clone size: -
D gene: -
CDR3 protein: CASSLRSSNYGYTF
CDR3 DNA: TGTGCCAGCAGCCTCCGATCCTCTAACTATGGCTACACCTTC

V gene: TRBV18
J gene: TRBJ1-2
clone size: -
D gene: -
CDR3 protein: CASSAYTPGQGGYTF
CDR3 DNA: TGTGCCAGCTCAGCATACACTCCAGGTCAGGGTGGCTACACCTTC